This TCR beta chain was captured by sequencing in a study of blood T cell repertoires in COVID-19. Across the whole study: PBMCs, B-cell-depleted T cells, or T cells provided the cDNA or gDNA that made up the material.

Germline CDR1 MDHEN, CDR2 SYDVKM. The ends were cut back, 3 bases at V and 5 bases at J, with 13 bases in the middle. CDR3 length equals 14 residues. This clone was seen only once. The assay was immunoSEQ multiplex PCR, and TCRdb's table has in-frame clones only and misses some. The table has about 100,000 clones, over 80% seen once. The specimen sequenced was peripheral blood. The V and J genes are TRBV28 and TRBJ2-5; tentatively, D is TRBD1 (5 bases). This receptor was identified in a middle-aged man with active or convalescent COVID-19. The CDR3 DNA is TGTGCCAGCAGTTTCGGACGGAAGGGGGAGACCCAGTACTTC. Translation: CASSFGRKGETQYF.